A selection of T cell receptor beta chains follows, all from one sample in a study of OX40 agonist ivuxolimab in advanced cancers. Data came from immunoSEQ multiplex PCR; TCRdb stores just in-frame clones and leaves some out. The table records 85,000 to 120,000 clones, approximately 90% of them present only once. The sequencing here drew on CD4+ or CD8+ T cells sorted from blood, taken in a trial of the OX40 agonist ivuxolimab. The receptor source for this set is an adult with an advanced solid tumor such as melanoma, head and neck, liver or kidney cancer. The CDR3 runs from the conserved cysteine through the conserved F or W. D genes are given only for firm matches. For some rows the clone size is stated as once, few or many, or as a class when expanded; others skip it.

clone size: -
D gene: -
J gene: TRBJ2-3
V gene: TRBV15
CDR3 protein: CATAKDGGKSTDTQYF
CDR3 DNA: TGTGCCACCGCAAAAGACGGGGGCAAGTCAACAGATACGCAGTATTTT

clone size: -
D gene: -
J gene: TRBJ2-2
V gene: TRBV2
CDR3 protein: CASSEGQNTGELFF
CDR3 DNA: TGTGCCAGCAGCGAAGGACAGAACACCGGGGAGCTGTTTTTT

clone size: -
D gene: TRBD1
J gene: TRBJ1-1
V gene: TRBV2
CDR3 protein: CASRTGPTEAFF
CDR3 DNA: TGTGCCAGCAGGACAGGGCCCACTGAAGCTTTCTTT

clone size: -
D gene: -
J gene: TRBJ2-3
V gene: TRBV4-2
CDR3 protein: CASSQEGPTDTQYF
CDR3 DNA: TGTGCCAGCAGCCAAGAGGGGCCCACAGATACGCAGTATTTT

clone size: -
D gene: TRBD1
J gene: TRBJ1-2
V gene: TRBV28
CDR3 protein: CASSPSTGYYGYTF
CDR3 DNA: TGTGCCAGCAGTCCATCGACAGGGTACTATGGCTACACCTTC

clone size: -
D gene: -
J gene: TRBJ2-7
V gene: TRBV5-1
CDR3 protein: CASSFPQGGNEQYF
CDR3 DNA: TGCGCCAGCAGCTTTCCACAGGGAGGGAACGAGCAGTACTTC

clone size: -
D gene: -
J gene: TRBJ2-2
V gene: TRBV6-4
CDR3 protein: CASSDSGRHGELFF
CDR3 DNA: TGTGCCAGCAGTGACTCTGGGCGTCACGGGGAGCTGTTTTTT

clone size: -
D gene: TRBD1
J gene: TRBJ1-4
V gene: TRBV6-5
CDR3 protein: CATREGASGKLFF
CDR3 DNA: TGTGCCACTAGAGAGGGGGCCTCTGGAAAACTGTTTTTT

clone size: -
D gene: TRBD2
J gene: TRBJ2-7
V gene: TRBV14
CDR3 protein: CASSPRTSGEQYF
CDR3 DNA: TGTGCCAGCAGCCCCCGGACTAGCGGAGAGCAGTACTTC

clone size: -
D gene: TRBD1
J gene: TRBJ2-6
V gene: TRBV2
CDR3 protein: CASRDLTYRGRIGANVLTF
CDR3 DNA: TGTGCCAGCAGGGACCTAACTTACAGGGGGCGCATTGGGGCCAACGTCCTGACTTTC

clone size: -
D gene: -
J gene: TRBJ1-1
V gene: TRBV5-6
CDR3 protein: CASSSRATEAFF
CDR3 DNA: TGTGCCAGCAGCTCCAGGGCCACTGAAGCTTTCTTT

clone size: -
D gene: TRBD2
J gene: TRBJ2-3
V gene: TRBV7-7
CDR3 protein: CASSSAGGSSDTQYF
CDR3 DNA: TGTGCCAGCAGCTCCGCCGGGGGGAGTTCAGATACGCAGTATTTT

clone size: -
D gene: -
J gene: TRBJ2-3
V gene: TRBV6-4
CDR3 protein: CASSANAGSYLYF
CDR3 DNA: TGTGCCAGCAGCGCGAACGCGGGGTCTTACCTGTATTTT

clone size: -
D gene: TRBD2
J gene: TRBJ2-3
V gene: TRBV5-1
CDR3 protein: CASSFALAGGPTDTQYF
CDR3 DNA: TGCGCCAGCAGCTTCGCCTTAGCGGGGGGGCCGACAGATACGCAGTATTTT

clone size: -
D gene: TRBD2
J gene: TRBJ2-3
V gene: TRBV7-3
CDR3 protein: CASSLDRTSGTDTQYF
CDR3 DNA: TGTGCCAGCAGCTTAGATAGGACTAGCGGCACAGATACGCAGTATTTT

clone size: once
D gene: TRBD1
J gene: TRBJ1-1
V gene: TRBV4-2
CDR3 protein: CASSLKQGTGTEAFF
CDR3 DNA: TGTGCCAGCAGCCTGAAGCAAGGGACAGGGACTGAAGCTTTCTTT

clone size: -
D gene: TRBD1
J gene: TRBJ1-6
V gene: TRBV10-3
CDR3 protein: CAISLQGDNSPLHF
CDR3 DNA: TGTGCCATCAGTTTGCAGGGGGATAATTCACCCCTCCACTTT

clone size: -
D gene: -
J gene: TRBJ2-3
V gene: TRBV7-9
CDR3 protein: CASSFSGVRDTQYF
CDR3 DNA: TGTGCCAGCAGCTTTTCGGGTGTGCGGGATACGCAGTATTTT

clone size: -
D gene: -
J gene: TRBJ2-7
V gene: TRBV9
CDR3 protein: CASSVAGGMGLLAYEQYF
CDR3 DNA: TGTGCCAGCAGCGTAGCCGGAGGAATGGGACTCCTCGCCTACGAGCAGTACTTC

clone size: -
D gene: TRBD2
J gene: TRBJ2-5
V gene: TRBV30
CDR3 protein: CAWSVRISGGPGETQYF
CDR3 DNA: TGTGCCTGGAGTGTTAGGATTAGCGGGGGGCCGGGTGAGACCCAGTACTTC

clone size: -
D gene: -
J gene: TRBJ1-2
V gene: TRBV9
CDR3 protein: CASSVGGGLYGYTF
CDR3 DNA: TGTGCCAGCAGCGTAGGAGGGGGTCTCTATGGCTACACCTTC

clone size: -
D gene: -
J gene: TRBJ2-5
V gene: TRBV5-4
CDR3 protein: CASSLMVQETQYF
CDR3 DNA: TGTGCCAGCAGCTTAATGGTCCAAGAGACCCAGTACTTC

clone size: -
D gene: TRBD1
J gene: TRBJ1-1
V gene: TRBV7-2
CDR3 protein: CASSLRTGSTEAFF
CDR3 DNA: TGTGCCAGCAGCCTTCGGACAGGTAGCACTGAAGCTTTCTTT

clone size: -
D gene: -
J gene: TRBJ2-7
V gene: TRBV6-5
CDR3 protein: CASSPGGTGSYEQYF
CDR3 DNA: TGTGCCAGCAGCCCGGGGGGGACAGGCTCCTACGAGCAGTACTTC

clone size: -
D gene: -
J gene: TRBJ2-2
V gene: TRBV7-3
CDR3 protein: CASSINLRGLNTGELFF
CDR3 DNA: TGTGCCAGCAGCATTAATTTGAGGGGACTGAACACCGGGGAGCTGTTTTTT

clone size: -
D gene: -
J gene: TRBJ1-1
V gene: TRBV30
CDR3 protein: CALERNSNTEAFF
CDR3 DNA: TGTGCCTTAGAGAGGAATTCGAACACTGAAGCTTTCTTT

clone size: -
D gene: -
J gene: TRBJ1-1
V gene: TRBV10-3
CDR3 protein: CAISDRGGESEAFF
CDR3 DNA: TGTGCCATCAGTGATAGGGGGGGGGAGAGTGAAGCTTTCTTT

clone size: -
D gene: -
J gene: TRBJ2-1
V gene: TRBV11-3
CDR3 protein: CASSLEGLGEQFF
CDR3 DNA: TGTGCCAGCAGCTTAGAGGGGTTGGGTGAGCAGTTCTTC